Each of the 20 T cell receptor beta chains below was sequenced from the same sample in a study of T cell clonality in common variable immunodeficiency. TCRdb's copy holds only in-frame clones and misses some; the assay was immunoSEQ multiplex PCR. The sample yields tens of thousands of clones, without any singletons. The sequencing input was peripheral blood mononuclear cells. Receptors were obtained from a person aged 18-70 years in good health.

In this sample, this clone turned up many times. The CDR3 goes on 3 residues after the read ends, and that part is filled in from the germline J gene. This sequence joins TRBV5-1 and TRBJ2-1; possibly TRBD1 or TRBD2 for D (7 bases each). The CDR3 is 14 residues long. Germline V gene data show CDR1 as SGHRS and CDR2 as YFSETQ. The V end was cut by 4 bases, the J end by 8 bases, with 16 bases between. The CDR3 loop reads CASSEQGGGDEQFF. The DNA read from the CDR3 is TGCGCCAGCAGCGAACAGGGAGGGGGCGATGAG.

A remark on this clone: It may be a read error: a sequence one base away is much more abundant. The CDR3 extends 3 residues past the end of the read, so its final part is completed from the germline J gene. Other DNA sequences in this sample translate to the same CDR3. The chain is built from TRBV7-8 and TRBJ2-5, with 7 bases matching TRBD2. The CDR3 extends over 16 amino acids. The germline V gene has CDR1 SGHVS and CDR2 FQNEAQ. The V segment lost 1 base and the J segment 6 bases; nucleotides outside the gene matches: 11. CDR3 DNA, as far as it was read: TGTGCCAGCAGCTTAGGCGCGGGGGTCCTTTCGAAGACC. It translates to CASSLGAGVLSKT. The entire CDR3 reads CASSLGAGVLSKTQYF.

There are many counts of this clone. The read halts 3 residues ahead of the CDR3 end, with the missing end drawn from the germline J gene. V usage is TRBV20-1 and J usage is TRBJ1-1; D possibly corresponds to TRBD1 (6 bases). This CDR3 contains 11 residues. Germline V lookup: CDR1 DFQATT, CDR2 SNEGSKA (reference sequence). The sequenced CDR3 bases are TGCAGTGCTAGGGCCGAGGGGGTA. This codes for CSARAEGV. The whole CDR3 sequence is CSARAEGVAFF.

The sample holds many counts of this clone. The CDR3 here is CSARDTLAGDAGELFF. The covered CDR3 bases are TGCAGTGCTAGAGATACGCTAGCGGGAGACGCCGGGGAG. This chain connects TRBV20-1 to TRBJ2-2, with 10 bases that match TRBD2. The read terminates 3 residues ahead of where the CDR3 ends, so the germline J gene completes it. Germline values: CDR1 DFQATT, CDR2 SNEGSKA (reference sequence). The CDR3 runs 16 residues. The V segment lost 0 bases and the J segment 6 bases; nucleotides outside the gene matches: 7.

There are many counts of this clone. The CDR3 extends 3 residues past the end of the read, so its final part is completed from the germline J gene. This chain links TRBV6-4 with TRBJ1-4, with 9 bases matching TRBD1. Germline V gives CDR1 MRHNA, CDR2 SNTAGT. J lost 5 bases, V lost 4 bases, and 5 bases had no gene match. The CDR3 is 15 amino acids. The sequenced part of the CDR3 DNA is TGTGCCAGCAGTGCGTTGGGGACAGGGAATGAAAAA. Protein sequence: CASSALGTGNEK. The CDR3 as a whole reads CASSALGTGNEKLFF.

There are many counts of this clone. CDR3: CASSSDRGSSYEQYF. Incomplete CDR3 DNA: TGTGCCAGCAGCTCAGACAGGGGGTCTTCCTACGAG. This chain joins TRBV4-2 and TRBJ2-7; 9 nucleotides match TRBD1. The CDR3 is cut off 3 residues early in the read; its end comes from the germline J gene. The CDR3 spans 15 residues. Germline CDR1 reads LGHNA; CDR2 reads YNFKEQ. The junction had 6 bases not matched to a gene; V was cut back by 5 bases and J by 1 base.

This clone was recorded many times. Read sequence stops 3 residues before the CDR3 end, and the germline J gene provides the missing end. The V call is TRBV12-3 or TRBV12-4, the J call TRBJ1-5; 10 nucleotides line up with TRBD1. V lost 7 bases to trimming and J lost 5 bases; unmatched junction nucleotides: 8. The CDR3 length is 15 residues. The CDR3 bases that were read are TGTGCCAGCACTGTGTGGGACAGGGGTCATCAGCCC. Translated: CASTVWDRGHQP. The CDR3, in full, reads CASTVWDRGHQPQHF.

This clone was counted ten times or more. The read is 3 residues too short to cover the CDR3 end, so that end is filled in from the germline J gene. The gene calls are TRBV7-9 and TRBJ2-7, with D hard to call. Germline V CDR1 and CDR2: SEHNR, FQNEAQ (reference sequence). The CDR3 runs 15 residues. V was pared by 1 base and J by 0 bases, with 10 bases between. This CDR3 reads CASSLGAYSSYEQYF. The sequenced part of the CDR3 DNA is TGTGCCAGCAGCTTAGGAGCGTATAGCTCCTACGAG. The entire variable domain, with the rest obtained from reference TRBV7-9 and TRBJ2-7, is as follows: DTGVSQNPRHKITKRGQNVTFRCDPISEHNRLYWYRQTLGQGPEFLTYFQNEAQLEKSRLLSDRFSAERPKGSFSTLEIQRTEQGDSAMYLCASSLGAYSSYEQYFGPGTRLTVT.

The CDR3 DNA, read in part, is TGTGCCAGTAAAGAGACAGGGGCCGGGAACTATGGT. Its protein product is CASKETGAGNYG. The whole CDR3 region reads CASKETGAGNYGQYF. The chain employs TRBV19 and TRBJ2-4; 8 bases align to TRBD1. The CDR3 goes on 3 residues after the read ends, and that part is filled in from the germline J gene. Germline values: CDR1 LNHDA, CDR2 SQIVND (reference sequence). CDR3 size: 15 residues.

This clone has at least ten counts. Sequencing ends 3 residues short of the CDR3 end; the germline J gene provides the rest. V is TRBV20-1 and J is TRBJ2-3; tentatively, D is TRBD1 or TRBD2 (5 bases each). CDR1 is DFQATT and CDR2 is SNEGSKA in the germline V gene (reference sequence). There are 11 residues in the CDR3. Trimming pared 3 bases from V and 5 bases from J, leaving 6 bases between. Partial CDR3 DNA: TGCAGTGCTAGGAGGGGAGATACG. This translates into CSARRGDT. Given in full, the CDR3 is CSARRGDTQYF.

This clone was seen at least ten times. CDR3 residues: CATSTTGTGDVQYF. CDR3 bases read: TGTGCCACCAGCACTACCGGGACAGGGGACGTT. The chain links TRBV15 to TRBJ2-4; 10 bases fit TRBD1. The CDR3 end lies 3 residues beyond the end of the read and is filled in from the germline J gene. CDR3 length equals 14 residues. Germline values: CDR1 LNHNV, CDR2 YYDKDF (reference sequence).

This clone has ten or more counts. The sequenced fragment ends 3 residues before the CDR3 boundary, so the rest is inferred from the germline J gene. This chain uses TRBV20-1 with TRBJ2-7; 10 nucleotides match TRBD1. There are 15 residues in the CDR3. Trimming cost V 1 base and J 5 bases; bases outside gene matches: 8. The germline CDR1 and CDR2 sequences are DFQATT and SNEGSKA (reference sequence). The CDR3 here is CSARGLGQGIDEQYF. The covered CDR3 bases are TGCAGTGCTAGAGGTTTGGGACAGGGGATCGACGAG.

This clone has ten or more counts. At one end the junction does not follow the germline gene, possibly because of a read error. Sequencing ends 3 residues short of the CDR3 end; the germline J gene provides the rest. The gene calls are TRBV2 and TRBJ2-1, with 7 positions matching TRBD2. Germline values: CDR1 SNHLY, CDR2 FYNNEI. The CDR3 has 14 residues. The sequenced CDR3 bases are TGTGCCTGCAGTGTCGGACTAGACTACAATGAG. Protein sequence: CACSVGLDYNE. The full CDR3 is CACSVGLDYNEQFF.

This clone was detected many times. The read halts 3 residues ahead of the CDR3 end, with the missing end drawn from the germline J gene. V is TRBV7-9 and J is TRBJ1-1; TRBD1 might be the D (5 bases). Germline assignment: CDR1 SEHNR and CDR2 FQNEAQ (reference sequence). The CDR3 sequence is 12 residues long. V was clipped by 3 bases and J by 6 bases, with 8 bases between them. The CDR3 loop is CASSFPGAEAFF. The sequenced CDR3 bases are TGTGCCAGCAGCTTTCCGGGGGCTGAA.

This clone has a count of ten or more. The read finishes 3 residues shy of the CDR3 end, and the germline J gene is used to complete it. This chain joins TRBV20-1 and TRBJ2-1; TRBD2 aligns across 12 bases. Germline values: CDR1 DFQATT, CDR2 SNEGSKA (reference sequence). The CDR3 length is 14 residues. The V gene end was trimmed by 6 bases and the J gene end by 7 bases; junction bases not matched to a gene: 7. Partial CDR3 DNA: TGCAGTGCGCTAACTAGCGGGAGGAGGAATGAG. Protein: CSALTSGRRNE. Given in full, the CDR3 is CSALTSGRRNEQFF.

This clone was seen at least ten times. Sequencing ends 3 residues short of the CDR3 end; the germline J gene provides the rest. J is TRBJ2-1 and V is TRBV30; D is uncertain. Germline V gene sequence: CDR1 GTSNPN, CDR2 SVGIG (reference sequence). V lost 0 bases and J 0 bases, leaving 9 bases between the germline ends. The CDR3 runs to 15 residues. CDR3 sequence reads: CAWSVTPSSYNEQFF. The CDR3 bases that were read are TGTGCCTGGAGTGTAACGCCCAGCTCCTACAATGAG.

This clone was observed at least ten times. CDR3 DNA (partial): TGTGCCAGCAGCCCGTTCGACAGTCGAGCCTACGAG. Its protein product is CASSPFDSRAYE. The full CDR3 protein is CASSPFDSRAYEQYF. The chain has TRBV7-8 and TRBJ2-7, with D maybe TRBD1 (5 bases). Coverage ceases 3 residues before the CDR3 finishes, and the germline J gene fills in the end. This CDR3 region has 15 residues. CDR1 SGHVS and CDR2 FQNEAQ come from the germline V gene. Trimming removed 5 bases from V and 2 bases from J, with 16 bases in between.

This clone was seen at least ten times. The read ends 3 residues early relative to the CDR3; the germline J gene fills the gap. The V gene is TRBV20-1, the J gene TRBJ1-4; TRBD1 matches at 10 bases. V lost 5 bases to trimming and J lost 7 bases; unmatched junction nucleotides: 7. Germline V gene lookup returns CDR1 DFQATT and CDR2 SNEGSKA (reference sequence). This CDR3 region has 14 residues. The CDR3 is CSAPSRQGAEKLFF. CDR3 DNA, as far as it was read: TGCAGTGCTCCCTCGCGACAGGGGGCTGAAAAA.

This clone was recorded many times. The read stops 3 residues short of the end of the CDR3; the missing end is completed from the germline J gene. The chain combines TRBV9 with TRBJ1-6; weak D call: TRBD1 (6 bases). The CDR3 covers 15 residues. CDR1 is SGDLS, CDR2 YYNGEE, per germline. V was shortened by 4 bases and J by 7 bases, with 15 bases between the two germline ends. The CDR3 region is CASSSPGGANSPLHF. The sequenced part of the CDR3 DNA is TGTGCCAGCAGCTCCCCCGGGGGGGCGAATTCACCC.

This clone has ten or more counts. Read coverage stops 3 residues before the CDR3 terminus; the germline J gene supplies the remainder. This chain uses TRBV7-2 with TRBJ2-4; no clear D gene. The CDR3 consists of 15 residues. Germline V gene data show CDR1 as SGHTA and CDR2 as FQGNSA. Trimming took 3 bases from V and 0 from J, leaving 9 bases between them. CDR3 DNA, as far as it was read: TGTGCCAGCAGCTTTCAGGCTCTAGCCAAAAACATT. Protein product: CASSFQALAKNI. In full, the CDR3 reads CASSFQALAKNIQYF.